A single sample gave rise to the 15 T cell receptor beta chains below, sequenced in a study of T cell responses to AZD1222 COVID-19 vaccine. Profiled with immunoSEQ multiplex PCR; TCRdb holds only in-frame clones, not every one. The sample lists approximately 170,000 clones, under 95% seen once, with about 4.5% in the top ten. Source: peripheral blood, taken on day 0 of AZD1222 vaccination. All receptors derive from an adult in good health.

This chain uses TRBV5-6 with TRBJ2-3; D is undetermined. V lost 0 bases and J lost 1, with 3 bases in between. Germline CDR1 reads SGHDT; CDR2 reads YYEEEE. This CDR3 contains 13 residues. DNA for the CDR3: TGTGCCAGCAGCTTGGGGGGCACAGATACGCAGTATTTT. As protein: CASSLGGTDTQYF. The variable domain in full, completed from reference TRBV5-6 and TRBJ2-3, reads DAGVTQSPTHLIKTRGQQVTLRCSPKSGHDTVSWYQQALGQGPQFIFQYYEEEERQRGNFPDRFSGHQFPNYSSELNVNALLLGDSALYLCASSLGGTDTQYFGPGTRLTVL.

The chain employs TRBV27 and TRBJ1-5, with TRBD1 as a possible D gene (6 bases). Trimming removed 2 bases at V and 6 bases at J, with 17 bases between. Per germline, CDR1 MNHEY and CDR2 SMNVEV (reference sequence). The CDR3 runs 16 residues. As DNA, the CDR3 is TGTGCCAGCAGTTTAGTTTGGGCAGGGGTGAGTCAGCCCCAGCATTTT. Its protein product is CASSLVWAGVSQPQHF.

This chain connects TRBV29-1 to TRBJ2-1, with D tentatively TRBD2 (6 bases). Per germline, CDR1 SQVTM and CDR2 ANQGSEA. CDR3 length: 12 residues. Trimming shortened V by 8 bases and J by 9 bases, and 17 bases separated the two germline ends. The CDR3 coding sequence is TGCAGCTTCGACTACTCGGGAGTTGAGCAGTTCTTC. Its translation: CSFDYSGVEQFF.

The rearrangement links TRBV5-1 to TRBJ2-7, with 8 bases matching TRBD1. Trimming cost V 3 bases and J 5 bases; bases outside gene matches: 4. CDR3 length equals 13 residues. Germline lookup yields CDR1 SGHRS and CDR2 YFSETQ. CDR3 sequence: CASSWTGINEQYF. CDR3 bases: TGCGCCAGCAGCTGGACAGGGATTAACGAGCAGTACTTC.

This chain uses TRBV7-2 with TRBJ2-7; D is undetermined. This CDR3 comprises 15 residues. CDR1 and CDR2 from the germline V gene are SGHTA and FQGNSA. V was shortened by 1 base and J by 0 bases, with 10 bases between the two germline ends. The CDR3 coding sequence is TGTGCCAGCAGCTTAGGGGTTTACCGCTCCTACGAGCAGTACTTC. It yields the protein CASSLGVYRSYEQYF.

This chain links TRBV28 with TRBJ1-6; D uncertain. V shed 5 bases and J shed 10 bases, with 15 bases lying between them. The germline CDR1 and CDR2 sequences are MDHEN and SYDVKM. This CDR3 is built from 14 residues. CDR3 in amino acids: CASSPRVGGSPLHF. In DNA, the CDR3 is TGTGCCAGCAGTCCTCGAGTGGGAGGGTCACCCCTCCACTTT.

This clone was counted between two and nine times. V and J are TRBV19 and TRBJ1-2, with 7 bases lining up with TRBD1. CDR1 LNHDA and CDR2 SQIVND come from the germline V gene (reference sequence). The J segment lost 9 bases and the V segment lost 5 bases, leaving 9 bases of the junction unmatched. The CDR3 spans 13 residues. CDR3 in amino acids: CASSPRQGQRYTF. CDR3 bases: TGTGCCAGTAGTCCTCGACAGGGACAACGCTACACCTTC. The full variable domain, with the rest looked up from reference TRBV19 and TRBJ1-2, is DGGITQSPKYLFRKEGQNVTLSCEQNLNHDAMYWYRQDPGQGLRLIYYSQIVNDFQKGDIAEGYSVSREKKESFPLTVTSAQKNPTAFYLCASSPRQGQRYTFGSGTRLTVV.

The chain carries TRBV7-8 and TRBJ1-1, with unresolved D. The germline V gene encodes CDR1 SGHVS and CDR2 FQNEAQ. This CDR3 is built from 14 residues. V lost 2 bases to trimming and J lost 1 base, with 8 bases between them. The CDR3 sequence is CASSLSGGNTEAFF. CDR3 DNA: TGTGCCAGCAGCTTAAGTGGAGGGAACACTGAAGCTTTCTTT.

The chain joins TRBV30 to TRBJ1-5; 8 nucleotides align to TRBD1. The CDR3 is 16 residues long. The V segment lost 1 base and the J segment 5 bases; nucleotides outside the gene matches: 10. CDR1 GTSNPN and CDR2 SVGIG come from the germline V gene (reference sequence). The CDR3 spells CAWSDPPGTGYQPQHF. The CDR3 nucleotides are TGTGCCTGGAGTGACCCCCCCGGGACAGGATATCAGCCCCAGCATTTT.

The J gene is TRBJ1-3, the V gene TRBV12-5; D might be TRBD1 (6 bases). The CDR3 length is 13 residues. The V gene's germline CDR1 is LGHNT and CDR2 FRNRAP. V was trimmed by 7 bases and J by 4 bases, leaving 11 bases between them. The CDR3 sequence is CASARDNGNTIYF. The CDR3 nucleotides read TGTGCTAGTGCCCGGGACAACGGAAACACCATATATTTT.

This clone came up once. The sample holds other DNA sequences that translate to the same CDR3. This rearrangement joins TRBV18 to TRBJ1-2; the D gene is possibly TRBD1 (5 bases). The CDR3 consists of 13 residues. The germline V gene encodes CDR1 KGHSH and CDR2 LQKENI. Between the trimmed V and J ends, which lost 2 bases and 1 base, there was a span of 5 bases. The chain's CDR3 is CASSPGGNYGYTF. The CDR3 DNA reads as TGTGCCAGCTCACCAGGGGGTAACTATGGCTACACCTTC.

DNA for the CDR3: TGTGCCAGCAGTTTATCGACAGGGGGTAGCTACACCTTC. It codes for CASSLSTGGSYTF. The chain links TRBV27 to TRBJ1-2; 9 bases are a match to TRBD1. CDR1 and CDR2 (germline): MNHEY, SMNVEV (reference sequence). Unmatched junction bases numbered 2, after V lost 0 bases and J lost 9 bases. The CDR3 extends over 13 amino acids.

The chain combines TRBV9 with TRBJ2-1; TRBD2 matches 11 bases. With 2 bases clipped from V and 7 bases from J, the junction kept 5 bases outside the gene matches. The germline gives CDR1 SGDLS, CDR2 YYNGEE. The CDR3 loop spans 15 amino acids. Here the CDR3 DNA reads TGTGCCAGCAGCGTCCGACTAGCGGGACATAATGAGCAGTTCTTC. It is translated as CASSVRLAGHNEQFF.

V is TRBV12-3 or TRBV12-4 and J is TRBJ2-2; D possibly corresponds to TRBD1 (5 bases). The CDR3 loop spans 12 amino acids. The V end was cut by 5 bases, the J end by 13 bases, with 14 bases between. The CDR3 sequence is CASSTSGNGLFF. CDR3 sequence (DNA): TGTGCCAGCAGTACCTCAGGGAACGGGCTGTTTTTT.

Only one count was recorded for this clone. This chain uses TRBV14 with TRBJ2-1, with a tentative D call TRBD1 (6 bases). Germline V gene sequence: CDR1 SGHDN, CDR2 FVKESK. CDR3 length: 15 residues. The V gene lost 8 bases and the J gene lost 5 bases, with 19 bases spanning the gap. This CDR3 reads CASAILGQKNNEQFF. The CDR3 bases are TGTGCCAGCGCTATTTTAGGACAGAAAAACAATGAGCAGTTCTTC.